The T cell receptor (beta chain) under discussion was sequenced for a study of T cells in Graves' hyperthyroidism and ophthalmopathy. Germline V gene lookup returns CDR1 SGHAT and CDR2 FQNNGV. The CDR3 extends over 16 amino acids. Trimming shortened V by 1 base and J by 0 bases, and 13 bases separated the two germline ends. This clonotype was picked up many times. TCR beta CDR3 regions were amplified from RNA. The study used the HTBI primer set for a first-round RT-PCR of the TCR CDR3. TCRdb re-called the multiplex PCR reads with MiXCR, one entry per CDR3 protein. The data hold more than 500,000 distinct CDR3 sequences, with roughly 16% observed a single time.

The sequencing sample was made of blood. This TCR came from a woman in her twenties or thirties with Graves' hyperthyroidism. The chain is built from TRBV11-2 and TRBJ2-7; tentatively, D is TRBD2 (5 bases). The CDR3 DNA reads as TGTGCCAGCAGCTTAGGCTACAGCGGCAGCTCCTACGAGCAGTACTTC. Its translation: CASSLGYSGSSYEQYF. Supplemented by reference TRBV11-2 and TRBJ2-7, the full variable domain reads EAGVAQSPRYKIIEKRQSVAFWCNPISGHATLYWYQQILGQGPKLLIQFQNNGVVDDSQLPKDRFSAERLKGVDSTLKIQPAKLEDSAVYLCASSLGYSGSSYEQYFGPGTRLTVT.